This T cell receptor (beta chain) emerged from a study of identical twins (dated by TCRdb to about 2016). General notes on the study: To test whether fetal clonotypes persist, this study deep-sequenced TCR alpha and beta repertoires from monozygotic twins, from unrelated adults of various ages, and from cord blood. Replicate twin experiments were performed at different times using different library preparation protocols to rule out contamination.

Library preparation used 5' RACE. The sequencer listed for this sample is Illumina HiSeq 2000. Template switching added a universal primer binding site, and the final cDNA carried a unique molecular identifier that allowed TCR cDNA molecules to be counted accurately. Specific primers in the conserved constant-segment region were used to synthesize first-strand cDNA for TCR alpha and beta chains. To control for contamination, every cDNA library carried two barcodes: a SMART-Mk sample barcode plus Illumina barcodes. TruSeq adapter sequences along with Illumina sample barcodes were introduced in two successive PCR steps. The TCR alpha and beta cDNA libraries were sequenced on the Illumina HiSeq platform using custom primers. The published analysis was carried out like this. MiGEC was used to process raw reads and extract unique molecular identifiers, and MiXCR was used to find CDR3 positions. Recombination models were inferred per individual with the repgenHMM and IGoR tools using an EM algorithm. The analysis of shared clonotypes was done with the tcR package in R, with sharing normalized by the product of cloneset sizes. To study raw recombination without the effects of thymic and clonal selection, out-of-frame nonproductive sequences were analyzed. TCRdb trimmed the raw reads at Q25, called clones with MiXCR and kept productive beta chains. Rows are unified per CDR3 protein, each entry keeping the most common DNA and genes. The V and J calls, along with clone size, are taken from TCRdb and not from the paper's own processing. Counted in this sample were about 890,000 distinct CDR3 sequences; 10% to 15% of them appeared once. The ten largest clonotypes hold roughly 1.5% of the sample.

Every donor was a healthy Caucasian. The twin cohort consisted of three pairs of female monozygotic twins, all aged about 18 to 29 years. RNA for TCR libraries was isolated from peripheral blood mononuclear cells. On this clonotype itself: This clone's antigen is unknown. It has no much larger one-base neighbor in the sample; base qualities were not kept.

What the study reported, not specific to this receptor: Excess twin sharing in beta out-of-frame sequences was weaker because fewer shared sequences lowered the signal-to-noise ratio. Because the same donors could not be followed over many years, the conclusions relied on cross-sectional statistical analysis. Out-of-frame TCR alpha sharing in monozygotic twins was systematically underestimated by recombination models, whereas sharing between unrelated individuals was in agreement with the recombination models. Zero-insertion analyses could be partly confounded by invariant T cells such as MAIT and iNKT, though diverse VJ usage argued against such confounding for most clonotypes. Compared with coincidental sharing between unrelated individuals, out-of-frame TCR alpha sequences shared between twins had an excess of sequences with low generation probability. Fewer insertions were carried by abundant cord blood beta clonotypes; a weaker similar trend was observed in young adult naive repertoires, while no such trend was observed in memory repertoires.

The CDR3 has 13 amino acids, counting the end cysteine and phenylalanine. Solely the CDR3 DNA is kept, with 39 bases framed from the first base. Looking up the germline V gene yields CDR1 SNHLY and CDR2 FYNNEI. A distance of 10 bases separates the germline ends of V and J, which lose 2 bases and 6 bases respectively. This sample also belongs to another study, concerning yellow fever vaccine responses in identical twins. In that second paper, the authors write: The T cell response to vaccination in identical twins was reported by the authors to appear partly convergent and partly personalized. In identical twins, the study followed T cell clones that responded to the vaccine with precision.

This sequence was found in a woman aged 18-29 years in good health. Recombination connected TRBV2 to TRBJ1-1; the D gene assignment is ambiguous. What was sequenced was PBMCs. The sequenced DNA is TGTGCCAGCAGTGAACAACCGGGCTCTGAAGCTTTCTTT. Translated, it gives CASSEQPGSEAFF.